The sequence of this TCR beta chain was determined in a study of blood T cell repertoires in COVID-19. Repertoires were generated with immunoSEQ multiplex PCR, while TCRdb's copy carries only in-frame clones and drops some. The table includes 300,000 to 400,000 clones, 88% detected once. The CDR3 runs 15 residues. V was shortened by 7 bases and J by 6 bases, with 19 bases between the two germline ends. Germline values: CDR1 SGHAT, CDR2 FQNNGV. The sample taken for sequencing was PBMCs or T cells enriched from blood (not recorded which). The chain is built from TRBV11-2 and TRBJ1-5; D is unclear. The source is a woman aged 18-29 years who had recovered from COVID-19. CDR3 DNA: TGTGCCAGCACCCCACACTGTGGGGAGGGTCAGCCCCAGCATTTT. It encodes CASTPHCGEGQPQHF.